Sequencing of this TCR beta chain was carried out in a study of T-cell reconstitution after alpha-beta-depleted transplantation in children. Study findings and constraints: Expanded graft clones numbering several hundred reportedly gave rise to alpha-beta T cells about two months after transplant. The study traced high day-60 TCRbeta diversity in some patients to surviving recipient T cells and thymic progenitors.

Preparation of the TCRbeta library was carried out with unique molecular identifiers. TCRdb ran MiXCR on the PCR reads and lists one entry per CDR3 protein. The sample has almost 600,000 distinct CDR3 sequences, about a quarter seen once. This CDR3 comprises 12 residues. V was cut by 1 base and J by 4 bases, with 5 bases left in between. The germline gives CDR1 ENHRY, CDR2 SYGVKD. Regarding this clonotype: Its antigen is still unknown.

This TCR came from a boy under two years old with Wiskott-Aldrich syndrome, due to receive a stem cell transplant. V is TRBV10-3 and J is TRBJ2-7; D is ambiguous. The sequenced sample was PBMCs, obtained before TCRalphabeta/CD19-depleted stem cell transplant. The CDR3 bases are TGTGCCATCAGTGAGTTGCCTTACGAGCAGTACTTC. It is translated as CAISELPYEQYF.